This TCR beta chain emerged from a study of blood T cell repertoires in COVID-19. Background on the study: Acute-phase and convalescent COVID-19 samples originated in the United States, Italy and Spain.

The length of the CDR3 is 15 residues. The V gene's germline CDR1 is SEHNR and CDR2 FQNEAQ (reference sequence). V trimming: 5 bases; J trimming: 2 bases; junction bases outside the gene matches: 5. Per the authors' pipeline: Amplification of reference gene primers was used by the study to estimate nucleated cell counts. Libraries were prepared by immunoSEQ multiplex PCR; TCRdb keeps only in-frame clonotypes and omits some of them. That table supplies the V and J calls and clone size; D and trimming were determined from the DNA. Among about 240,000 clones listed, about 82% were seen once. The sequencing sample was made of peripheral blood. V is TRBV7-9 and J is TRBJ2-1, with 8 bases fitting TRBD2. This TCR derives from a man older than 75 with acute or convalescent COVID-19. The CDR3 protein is CASSPLAVTYNEQFF. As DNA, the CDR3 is TGTGCCAGCAGCCCACTAGCGGTTACCTACAATGAGCAGTTCTTC.